One T cell receptor beta chain is described in this entry. Its specificity is not known. CDR3 length equals 16 residues. Germline CDR1 reads MNHNS; CDR2 reads SASEGT. V was clipped by 0 bases and J by 0 bases, with 9 bases between them. When replicate PCRs were run on sorted subsets, they used around 200 ng DNA, about 31,000 T cell genomes. Here immunoSEQ multiplex PCR was the method, and the copy in TCRdb shows in-frame clones only, minus some. The sample records just over 2,000,000 clones, 85% to 95% being singletons. These data are taken from a study of shared clonotypes between healthy human individuals. Regarding the study as a whole: Genetic and exposure-history diversity was limited by the small donor number. Among several donors, approximately 4.6% of naive CD4 clonotypes were found in common.

Every donor was a Caucasian adult from Nashville, Tennessee. This sequence originates from a man between 18 and 35 years old in good health. The chain links TRBV6-1 to TRBJ1-3; D uncertain. The specimen was naive CD4+ T cells sorted from blood. The subset denotes: CD45RA+ positively selected. CDR3 coding DNA: TGTGCCAGCAGTGAAGCCGACTCCGTCTCTGGAAACACCATATATTTT. Translated: CASSEADSVSGNTIYF.